This section outlines one T cell receptor beta chain sequence together with its context. The antigen is undetermined. This sample is part of a study of T cell responses to AZD1222 COVID-19 vaccine. From germline, CDR1 is MNHEY and CDR2 SMNVEV (reference sequence). The junction had 2 bases not matched to a gene; V was cut back by 8 bases and J by 0 bases. This CDR3 contains 14 residues. Study findings and constraints: Possibly, clonal diversity was underestimated; donors were largely white British and included more females. Spike-wide coverage was observed for vaccine-associated CD4 TCRs, with dominant responses at 160-218 and 743-854. Repertoire sampling occurred only after the peak T cell response.

The assay was immunoSEQ multiplex PCR, and TCRdb's table has in-frame clones only and misses some. This table has about 150,000 clones, 90% appearing once. This clonotype was sampled from an adult in good health. Sequencing used peripheral blood, obtained on day 0 of AZD1222 vaccination. The rearrangement links TRBV27 to TRBJ1-3, with 9 bases fitting TRBD1. Written as DNA, the CDR3 is TGTGCCAGCGGACAGGGGACCTCTGGAAACACCATATATTTT. Translation: CASGQGTSGNTIYF.